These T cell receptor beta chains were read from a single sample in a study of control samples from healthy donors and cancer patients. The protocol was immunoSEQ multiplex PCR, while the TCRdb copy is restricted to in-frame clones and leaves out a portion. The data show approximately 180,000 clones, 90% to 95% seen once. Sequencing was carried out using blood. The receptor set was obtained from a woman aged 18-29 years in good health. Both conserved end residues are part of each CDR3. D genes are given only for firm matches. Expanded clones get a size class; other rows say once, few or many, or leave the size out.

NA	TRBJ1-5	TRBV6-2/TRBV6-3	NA	TGTGCCAGCAGTTCGGTGGGTAATCAGCCCCAGCATTTT	CASSSVGNQPQHF
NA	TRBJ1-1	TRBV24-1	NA	TGTGCCACCAGTGCACAGGGAGGCACTGAAGCTTTCTTT	CATSAQGGTEAFF
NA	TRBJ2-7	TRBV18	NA	TGTGCCAGCTCACCATGGACGGGAGATTCGGGGGAGCAGTACTTC	CASSPWTGDSGEQYF
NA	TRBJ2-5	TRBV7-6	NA	TGTGCCAGCAGCTTAGGTCGGGGGAGGCAAGAGACCCAGTACTTC	CASSLGRGRQETQYF
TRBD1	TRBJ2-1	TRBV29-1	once	TGCAGCGTTCTGGGACAGGTCACATCCTACAATGAGCAGTTCTTC	CSVLGQVTSYNEQFF
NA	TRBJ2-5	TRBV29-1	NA	TGCAGCGTTCTACCGAGGGAGACCCAGTACTTC	CSVLPRETQYF
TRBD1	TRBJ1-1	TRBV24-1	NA	TGTGCCACCAGTGATCACCCCGGACAGGGGAACACTGAAGCTTTCTTT	CATSDHPGQGNTEAFF
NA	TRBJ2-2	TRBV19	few	TGTGCCAGTAGTATCATCGGGGATCCCCCCGGGGAGCTGTTTTTT	CASSIIGDPPGELFF
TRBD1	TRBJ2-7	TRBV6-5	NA	TGTGCCAGCAGTCGCTATCGACAGGGTGGTCCGGGGCAGTACTTC	CASSRYRQGGPGQYF
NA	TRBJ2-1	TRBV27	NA	TGTGCCAGCAGTTTATTTATGGCAGGGAGAGGCAATGAGCAGTTCTTC	CASSLFMAGRGNEQFF
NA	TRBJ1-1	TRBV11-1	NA	TGTGCCAGCAGCTTATATAGGAACACTGAAGCTTTCTTT	CASSLYRNTEAFF
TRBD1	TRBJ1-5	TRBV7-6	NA	TGTGCCAGCAGCTTAGGACAGGGTGATCGCAATCAGCCCCAGCATTTT	CASSLGQGDRNQPQHF
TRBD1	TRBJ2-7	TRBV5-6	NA	TGTGCCAGCAGTTACACCACAGGGGGCGCCGAGCAGTACTTC	CASSYTTGGAEQYF
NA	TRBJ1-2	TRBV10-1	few	TGCGCCAGCAGTGGGTTGCGGGACCGCTATGGCTACACCTTC	CASSGLRDRYGYTF
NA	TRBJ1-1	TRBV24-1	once	TGTGCCACCAGAGCAGGGATGAGGGACACTGAAGCTTTCTTT	CATRAGMRDTEAFF
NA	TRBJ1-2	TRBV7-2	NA	TGTGCCAGCACCCCCGGGGGGCTCTATGGCTACACCTTC	CASTPGGLYGYTF